Below, 14 T cell receptor beta chains from the same sample are listed, as sequenced in a study of Tregs in tolerant kidney transplant recipients. Profiling relied on immunoSEQ multiplex PCR, and the TCRdb table lists in-frame clones only, not all of them. This sample yields roughly 15,000 clones, of which about four fifths are seen a single time; around 1.5% belongs to the top ten. The source material was Tregs from blood, sampled before the transplant. The receptors derive from a human donor who received a combined kidney and bone marrow transplant.

This chain joins TRBV7-9 and TRBJ2-1; D gene uncertain. Trimming stripped 3 bases from V and 4 bases from J, with 13 bases between. Germline V gene sequence: CDR1 SEHNR, CDR2 FQNEAQ (reference sequence). This CDR3 comprises 15 residues. CDR3 coding DNA: TGTGCCAGCAGCTTGGGTAGCAGCAATTACAATGAGCAGTTCTTC. Translating it yields CASSLGSSNYNEQFF.

The CDR3 protein is CASSDQGHEQFF. In DNA, the CDR3 is TGCGCCAGCTCCGACCAGGGTCATGAGCAGTTCTTC. The rearrangement joins TRBV5-1 to TRBJ2-1; TRBD1 might be the D (5 bases). Per germline, CDR1 SGHRS and CDR2 YFSETQ. Trimming removed 7 bases from V and 8 bases from J, with 13 bases in between. The CDR3 consists of 12 residues.

The J gene is TRBJ2-5, the V gene TRBV4-1; a possible D gene is TRBD2 (6 bases). The length of the CDR3 is 19 residues. Per germline, CDR1 MGHRA and CDR2 YSYEKL. With 0 bases removed from V and 2 bases from J, the gap between germline ends came to 22 bases. CDR3 in DNA: TGCGCCAGCAGCCAAGATCGGTGGGACTCAAAGACCCCGCAAGAGACCCAGTACTTC. It encodes CASSQDRWDSKTPQETQYF.

The chain recombines TRBV5-4 with TRBJ2-1; D is possibly TRBD1 (6 bases). The germline gives CDR1 SGHNT, CDR2 YYREEE (reference sequence). The CDR3 extends over 15 amino acids. V was pared by 3 bases and J by 2 bases, with 12 bases between. CDR3 residues: CASSSPGHPYNEQFF. In nucleotides, the CDR3 is TGTGCCAGCAGCTCCCCGGGACATCCCTACAATGAGCAGTTCTTC.

The CDR3 sequence: CASSKIGTGEYEQYF. The CDR3 nucleotides are TGTGCCAGCAGCAAAATAGGGACAGGGGAATACGAGCAGTACTTC. The rearrangement joins TRBV21-1 to TRBJ2-7; the DNA was not compared with TRBD1, the D call given in the table. TRBV21-1 is given as a pseudogene. CDR3 length: 15 residues.

This clone was detected only once. The gene calls are TRBV5-1 and TRBJ2-3; TRBD2 might be the D (5 bases). The CDR3 loop spans 15 amino acids. Trimming cost V 0 bases and J 2 bases, with 10 bases left between them. Germline values: CDR1 SGHRS, CDR2 YFSETQ. The chain's CDR3 is CASSLGSGFTDTQYF. The CDR3 DNA follows: TGCGCCAGCAGCTTGGGCAGCGGCTTCACAGATACGCAGTATTTT.

In DNA, the CDR3 is TGCGCCAGCAGCCCGACAGGGCGGGACGAGCAGTACTTC. It specifies CASSPTGRDEQYF. This chain links TRBV5-1 with TRBJ2-7, with TRBD1 matching over 7 bases. V dropped 4 bases and J dropped 5; count of bases not matched to a gene: 6. The length of the CDR3 is 13 residues. The germline V gene encodes CDR1 SGHRS and CDR2 YFSETQ.

The chain couples TRBV5-6 to TRBJ2-2; 9 nucleotides align to TRBD2. This CDR3 region has 19 residues. Per the germline V gene, CDR1 is SGHDT and CDR2 is YYEEEE. J lost 0 bases, V lost 2 bases, and 11 bases had no gene match. The CDR3 protein is CASSFRTGLATTNTGELFF. The CDR3 DNA sequence: TGTGCCAGCAGCTTCCGGACAGGACTAGCGACAACGAACACCGGGGAGCTGTTTTTT.

The CDR3 loop reads CASSQDRDSGRRYNEQFF. As DNA, the CDR3 is TGCGCCAGCAGCCAAGATAGGGATAGCGGGAGACGCTACAATGAGCAGTTCTTC. This sequence joins TRBV4-1 and TRBJ2-1, with 9 bases identical to TRBD2. Trimming cost V 0 bases and J 3 bases; bases outside gene matches: 9. Germline CDR1 is MGHRA and CDR2 is YSYEKL. The CDR3 runs to 18 residues.

This clone was found a few times. The chain carries TRBV6-5 and TRBJ1-6; the D is unclear. The length of the CDR3 is 14 residues. In germline, CDR1 is MNHEY, CDR2 SVGAGI. V was pared by 6 bases and J by 7 bases, with 13 bases between. CDR3 coding DNA: TGTGCCAGCAGGAAGGCAGGTTCCAATTCACCCCTCCACTTT. The encoded protein is CASRKAGSNSPLHF.

This chain uses TRBV6-5 with TRBJ2-2, with 10 bases lining up with TRBD1. The CDR3 totals 16 residues. The V gene's germline CDR1 is MNHEY and CDR2 SVGAGI. The V and J ends lost 1 base and 4 bases, in that order; junction bases with no gene match: 3. Written as DNA, the CDR3 is TGTGCCAGCAGTTACTGGAGACAGGGGGCCACCGGGGAGCTGTTTTTT. Its protein product is CASSYWRQGATGELFF.

The table lists this clone with a count of one. V and J are TRBV18 and TRBJ1-2; 7 bases fit TRBD1. V lost 1 base, J lost 4 bases, and 21 bases stayed unmatched. CDR1 is KGHSH, CDR2 LQKENI, per germline. CDR3 length equals 20 residues. CDR3 coding DNA: TGTGCCAGCTCACCACTATTCGGCGACATAAGGGGGCGAAGAGTCTATGGCTACACCTTC. Translating it yields CASSPLFGDIRGRRVYGYTF.

This clone was recorded only once. V usage is TRBV14 and J usage is TRBJ2-3, with a possible D match to TRBD1 (6 bases). This CDR3 has 17 residues. Trimming removed 4 bases from V and 4 bases from J, with 21 bases in between. Germline loops: CDR1 SGHDN, CDR2 FVKESK. CDR3 region: CASSRRVGATWSDTQYF. DNA of the CDR3: TGTGCCAGCAGCCGCCGGGTGGGGGCTACTTGGTCAGATACGCAGTATTTT. Filled out from reference TRBV14 and TRBJ2-3, the complete variable domain reads EAGVTQFPSHSVIEKGQTVTLRCDPISGHDNLYWYRRVMGKEIKFLLHFVKESKQDESGMPNNRFLAERTGGTYSTLKVQPAELEDSGVYFCASSRRVGATWSDTQYFGPGTRLTVL.

The rearrangement uses TRBV7-2 and TRBJ1-2; 7 nucleotides align to TRBD1. The germline CDR1 and CDR2 sequences are SGHTA and FQGNSA. V was pared by 6 bases and J by 8 bases, with 6 bases of the junction left unmatched. The CDR3 extends over 12 amino acids. The CDR3 nucleotides are TGTGCCAGCAGTTATACAGGGGTCGGCTACACCTTC. This encodes CASSYTGVGYTF.